Each of the 7 T cell receptor beta chains below was sequenced from the same sample in a study of T cells after yellow fever vaccination. MiXCR was run by TCRdb on the 5' RACE reads, yielding one entry per CDR3 protein. The sample holds fewer than 650,000 distinct CDR3 sequences, 21% seen once. Sequenced material: PBMCs, taken about 21 days after the first yellow fever vaccination. The origin of the receptors is a man aged 18-30 years who received the YFV17D yellow fever vaccine.

This clonotype showed up many times. The genes are TRBV5-1 and TRBJ1-1; the D is unclear. Germline V gives CDR1 SGHRS, CDR2 YFSETQ. Trimming took 1 base from V and 0 from J, leaving 10 bases between them. This CDR3 region has 15 residues. This CDR3 reads CASSLWNRLNTEAFF. CDR3 bases: TGCGCCAGCAGCTTGTGGAACAGACTGAACACTGAAGCTTTCTTT.

This clonotype showed up just a few times. The chain has TRBV12-3 or TRBV12-4 and TRBJ1-2; 8 bases line up with TRBD1. Unmatched junction bases numbered 7, after V lost 3 bases and J lost 1 base. The CDR3 extends over 16 amino acids. The CDR3 reads CASSFRDRGFNYGYTF. In DNA, the CDR3 is TGTGCCAGCAGTTTTAGAGACAGGGGATTTAACTATGGCTACACCTTC.

This chain joins TRBV11-2 and TRBJ2-3; 8 nucleotides agree with TRBD1. CDR3 size: 16 residues. CDR1 and CDR2 from the germline V gene are SGHAT and FQNNGV. The V segment lost 3 bases and the J segment 3 bases; nucleotides outside the gene matches: 8. The CDR3 here is CASSFGQGRGTDTQYF. The CDR3 DNA reads TGTGCCAGCAGCTTCGGACAGGGTAGGGGAACAGATACGCAGTATTTT.

CDR3 residues: CASSSTSLGEQYV. The CDR3 DNA follows: TGTGCCAGCAGTTCCACTTCCCTCGGCGAGCAGTACGTC. The chain links TRBV12-3 or TRBV12-4 to TRBJ2-7; D ambiguous. V was trimmed by 4 bases and J by 6 bases, leaving 13 bases between them. The CDR3 is made up of 13 amino acids.

This clonotype was counted only a few times. DNA of the CDR3: TGTGCCAGCAGGGCCCTAGCTAACTATGGCTACACCTTC. Protein sequence: CASRALANYGYTF. V is TRBV7-2 and J is TRBJ1-2; D gene unclear. From germline, CDR1 is SGHTA and CDR2 FQGNSA. The V end lost 6 bases, the J end lost 0 bases, and 8 bases lay between the germline ends. There are 13 residues in the CDR3.

This clonotype has a handful of counts. Here the CDR3 reads CASSSPLAGVTDTQYF. Written as DNA, the CDR3 is TGTGCCAGCAGTTCCCCGCTAGCGGGGGTCACAGATACGCAGTATTTT. The rearrangement uses TRBV28 and TRBJ2-3; 10 nucleotides align to TRBD2. The V segment lost 4 bases and the J segment 2 bases; nucleotides outside the gene matches: 6. This CDR3 spans 16 amino acids. Germline assignment: CDR1 MDHEN and CDR2 SYDVKM.

This clonotype was counted between two and nine times. The chain has TRBV7-8 and TRBJ2-3; D possibly corresponds to TRBD1 (6 bases). V lost 5 bases and J 4 bases, leaving 19 bases between the germline ends. Germline loops: CDR1 SGHVS, CDR2 FQNEAQ. CDR3 size: 16 residues. The CDR3 sequence: CASSNRVGFWSDTQYF. CDR3 DNA: TGTGCCAGCAGCAACAGGGTGGGGTTTTGGTCAGATACGCAGTATTTT.